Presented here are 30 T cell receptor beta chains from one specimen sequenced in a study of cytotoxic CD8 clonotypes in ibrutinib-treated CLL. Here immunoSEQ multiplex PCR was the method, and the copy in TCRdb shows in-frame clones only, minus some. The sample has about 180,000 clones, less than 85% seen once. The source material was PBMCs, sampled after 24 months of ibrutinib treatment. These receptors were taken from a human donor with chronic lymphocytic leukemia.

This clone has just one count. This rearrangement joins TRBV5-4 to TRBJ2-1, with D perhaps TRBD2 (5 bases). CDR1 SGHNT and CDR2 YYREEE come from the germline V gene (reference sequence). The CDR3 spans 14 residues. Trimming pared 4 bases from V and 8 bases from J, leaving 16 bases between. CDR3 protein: CASSQAEAKDEQFF. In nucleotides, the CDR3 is TGTGCCAGCAGCCAAGCGGAAGCAAAGGATGAGCAGTTCTTC. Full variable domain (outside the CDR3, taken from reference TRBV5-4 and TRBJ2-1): ETGVTQSPTHLIKTRGQQVTLRCSSQSGHNTVSWYQQALGQGPQFIFQYYREEENGRGNFPPRFSGLQFPNYSSELNVNALELDDSALYLCASSQAEAKDEQFFGPGTRLTVL.

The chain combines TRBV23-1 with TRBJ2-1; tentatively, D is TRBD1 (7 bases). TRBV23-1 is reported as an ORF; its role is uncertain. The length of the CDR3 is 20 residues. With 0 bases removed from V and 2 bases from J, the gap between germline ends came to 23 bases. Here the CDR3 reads CASSQSIVGGGQVAYNEQFF. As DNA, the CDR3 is TGCGCCAGCAGTCAATCGATTGTAGGGGGAGGACAGGTCGCCTACAATGAGCAGTTCTTC.

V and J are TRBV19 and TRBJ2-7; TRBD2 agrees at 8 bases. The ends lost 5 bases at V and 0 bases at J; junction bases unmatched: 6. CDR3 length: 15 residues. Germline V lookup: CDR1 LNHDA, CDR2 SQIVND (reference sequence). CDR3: CASSASGPSSYEQYF. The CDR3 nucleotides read TGTGCCAGTAGTGCTAGCGGGCCAAGCTCCTACGAGCAGTACTTC.

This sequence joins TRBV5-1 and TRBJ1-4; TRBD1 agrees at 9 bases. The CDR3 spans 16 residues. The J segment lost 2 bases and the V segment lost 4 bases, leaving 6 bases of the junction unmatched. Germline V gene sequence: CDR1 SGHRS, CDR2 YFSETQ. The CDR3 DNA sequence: TGCGCCAGCAGCACTTGGGACAGGGTTACTAATGAAAAACTGTTTTTT. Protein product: CASSTWDRVTNEKLFF.

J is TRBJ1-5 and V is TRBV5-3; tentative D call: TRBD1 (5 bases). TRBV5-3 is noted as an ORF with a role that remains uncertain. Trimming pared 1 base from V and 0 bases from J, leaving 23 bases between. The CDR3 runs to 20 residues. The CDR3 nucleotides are TGTGCCAGAAGCTTGAGTAGTGGGACGGTGAGGACGAATAGCAATCAGCCCCAGCATTTT. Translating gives CARSLSSGTVRTNSNQPQHF.

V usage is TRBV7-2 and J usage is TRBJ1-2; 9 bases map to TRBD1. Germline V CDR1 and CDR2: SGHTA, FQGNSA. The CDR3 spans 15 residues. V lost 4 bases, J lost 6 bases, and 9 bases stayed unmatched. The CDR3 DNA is TGTGCCAGCAGCTCTAACCCGGGACAGGGAGATGGCTACACCTTC. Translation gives CASSSNPGQGDGYTF.

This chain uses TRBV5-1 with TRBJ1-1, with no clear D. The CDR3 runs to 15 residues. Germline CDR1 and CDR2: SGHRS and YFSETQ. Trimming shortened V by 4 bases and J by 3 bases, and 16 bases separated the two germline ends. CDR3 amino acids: CASSRPPHGDTEAFF. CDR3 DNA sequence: TGCGCCAGCAGCAGACCACCCCATGGGGACACTGAAGCTTTCTTT. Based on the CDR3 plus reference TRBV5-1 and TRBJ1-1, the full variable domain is KAGVTQTPRYLIKTRGQQVTLSCSPISGHRSVSWYQQTPGQGLQFLFEYFSETQRNKGNFPGRFSGRQFSNSRSEMNVSTLELGDSALYLCASSRPPHGDTEAFFGQGTRLTVV.

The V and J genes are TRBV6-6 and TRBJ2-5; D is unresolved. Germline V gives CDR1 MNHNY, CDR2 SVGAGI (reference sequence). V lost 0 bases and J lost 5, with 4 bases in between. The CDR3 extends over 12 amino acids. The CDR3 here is CASSYSIETQYF. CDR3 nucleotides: TGTGCCAGCAGTTACTCAATCGAGACCCAGTACTTC.

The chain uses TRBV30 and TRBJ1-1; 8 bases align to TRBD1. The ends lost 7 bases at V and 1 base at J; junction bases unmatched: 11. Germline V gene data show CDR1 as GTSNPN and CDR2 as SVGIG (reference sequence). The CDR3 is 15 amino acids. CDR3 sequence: CAFQKTGVTNTEAFF. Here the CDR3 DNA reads TGTGCCTTTCAAAAGACAGGGGTTACGAACACTGAAGCTTTCTTT.

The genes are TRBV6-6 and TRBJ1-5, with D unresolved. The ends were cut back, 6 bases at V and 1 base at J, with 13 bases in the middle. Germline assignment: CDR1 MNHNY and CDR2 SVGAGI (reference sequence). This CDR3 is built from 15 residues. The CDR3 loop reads CASRPTRGSNQPQHF. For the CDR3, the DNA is TGTGCCAGCAGGCCTACAAGAGGGAGCAATCAGCCCCAGCATTTT.

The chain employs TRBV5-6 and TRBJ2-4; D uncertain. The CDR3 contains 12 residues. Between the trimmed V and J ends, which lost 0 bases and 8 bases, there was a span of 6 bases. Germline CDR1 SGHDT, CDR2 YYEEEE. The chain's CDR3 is CASSLGTYIQYF. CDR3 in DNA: TGTGCCAGCAGCTTGGGTACTTACATTCAGTACTTC.

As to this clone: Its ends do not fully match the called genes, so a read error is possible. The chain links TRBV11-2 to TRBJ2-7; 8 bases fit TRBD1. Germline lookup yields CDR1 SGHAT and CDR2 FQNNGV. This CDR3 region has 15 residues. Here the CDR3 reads CASSLDVRGRGEQYF. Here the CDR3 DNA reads TGTGCCAGCAGCCTAGACGTCAGGGGGCGAGGCGAGCAGTACTTC.

DNA for the CDR3: TGTGCCAGTAGTTGGGACATCATCTCTGGAAACACCATATATTTT. Its translation: CASSWDIISGNTIYF. V and J are TRBV19 and TRBJ1-3; TRBD1 might be the D (6 bases). Germline-derived CDR1 and CDR2 are LNHDA and SQIVND (reference sequence). This CDR3 contains 15 residues. Trimming left V 5 bases short and J 0 bases short, with 11 bases between.

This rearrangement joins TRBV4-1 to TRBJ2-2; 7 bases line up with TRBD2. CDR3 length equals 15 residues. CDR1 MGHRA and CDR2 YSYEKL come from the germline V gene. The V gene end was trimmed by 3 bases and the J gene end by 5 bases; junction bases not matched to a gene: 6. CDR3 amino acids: CASSHPISGTGELFF. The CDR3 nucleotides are TGCGCCAGCAGCCACCCTATTAGCGGGACCGGGGAGCTGTTTTTT.

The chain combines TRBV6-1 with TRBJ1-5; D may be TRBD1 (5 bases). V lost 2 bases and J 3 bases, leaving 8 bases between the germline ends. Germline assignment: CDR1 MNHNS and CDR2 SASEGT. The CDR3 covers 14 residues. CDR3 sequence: CASSETGHNQPQHF. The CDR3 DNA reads TGTGCCAGCAGTGAAACAGGCCACAATCAGCCCCAGCATTTT.

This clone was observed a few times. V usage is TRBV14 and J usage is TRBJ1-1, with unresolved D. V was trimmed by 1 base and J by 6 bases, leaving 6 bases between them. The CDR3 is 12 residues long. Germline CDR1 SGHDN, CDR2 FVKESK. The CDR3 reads CASSQVLAEAFF. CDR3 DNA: TGTGCCAGCAGCCAAGTCCTTGCTGAAGCTTTCTTT.

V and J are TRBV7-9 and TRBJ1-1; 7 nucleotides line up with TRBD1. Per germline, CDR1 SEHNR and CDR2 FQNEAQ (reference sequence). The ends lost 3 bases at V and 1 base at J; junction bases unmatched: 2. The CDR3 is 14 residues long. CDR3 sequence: CASSFGQANTEAFF. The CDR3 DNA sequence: TGTGCCAGCAGCTTTGGACAGGCGAACACTGAAGCTTTCTTT.

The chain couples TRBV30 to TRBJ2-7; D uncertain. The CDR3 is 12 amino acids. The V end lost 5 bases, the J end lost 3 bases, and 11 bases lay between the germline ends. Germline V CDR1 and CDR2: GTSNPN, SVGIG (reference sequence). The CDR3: CAWESRYYEQYF. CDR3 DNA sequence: TGTGCCTGGGAATCCCGGTACTACGAGCAGTACTTC. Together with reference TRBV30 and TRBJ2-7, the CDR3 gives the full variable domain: SQTIHQWPATLVQPVGSPLSLECTVEGTSNPNLYWYRQAAGRGLQLLFYSVGIGQISSEVPQNLSASRPQDRQFILSSKKLLLSDSGFYLCAWESRYYEQYFGPGTRLTVT.

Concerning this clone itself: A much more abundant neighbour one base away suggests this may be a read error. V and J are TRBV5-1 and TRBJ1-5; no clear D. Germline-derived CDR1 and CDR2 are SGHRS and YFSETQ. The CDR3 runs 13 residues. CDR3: CAGSPLEGQPQHF. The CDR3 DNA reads TGCGCCGGCAGCCCACTAGAGGGTCAGCCCCAGCATTTT.

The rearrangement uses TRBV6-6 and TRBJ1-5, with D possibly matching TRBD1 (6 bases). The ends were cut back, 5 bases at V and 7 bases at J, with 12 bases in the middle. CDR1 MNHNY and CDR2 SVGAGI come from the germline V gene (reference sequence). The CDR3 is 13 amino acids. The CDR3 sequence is CASSRGVEQPQHF. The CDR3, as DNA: TGTGCCAGCAGTAGGGGGGTCGAGCAGCCCCAGCATTTT.

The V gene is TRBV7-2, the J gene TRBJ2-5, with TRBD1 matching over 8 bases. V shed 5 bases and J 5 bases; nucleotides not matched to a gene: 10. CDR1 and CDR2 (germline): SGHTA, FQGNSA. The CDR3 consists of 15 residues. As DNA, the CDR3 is TGTGCCAGCAGCGCGCAGAGGACAGGGCACGAGACCCAGTACTTC. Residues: CASSAQRTGHETQYF.

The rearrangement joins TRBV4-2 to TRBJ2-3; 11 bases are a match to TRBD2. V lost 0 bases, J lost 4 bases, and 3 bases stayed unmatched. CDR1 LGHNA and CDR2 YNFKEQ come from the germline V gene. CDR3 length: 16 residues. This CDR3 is CASSQDASGGPDTQYF. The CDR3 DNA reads TGTGCCAGCAGCCAAGATGCTAGCGGGGGGCCAGATACGCAGTATTTT.

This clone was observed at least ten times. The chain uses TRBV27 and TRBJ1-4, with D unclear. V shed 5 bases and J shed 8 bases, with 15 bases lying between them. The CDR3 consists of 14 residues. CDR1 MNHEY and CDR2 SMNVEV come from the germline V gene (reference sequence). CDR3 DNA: TGTGCCAGCAGTGAATATTCGAGCGGGGAAAAACTGTTTTTT. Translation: CASSEYSSGEKLFF.

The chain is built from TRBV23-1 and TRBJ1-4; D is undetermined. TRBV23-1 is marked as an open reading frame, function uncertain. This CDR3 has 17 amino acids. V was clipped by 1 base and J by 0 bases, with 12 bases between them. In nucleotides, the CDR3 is TGCGCCAGCAGTCAATTGGGCCTACCTCCAACTAATGAAAAACTGTTTTTT. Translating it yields CASSQLGLPPTNEKLFF.

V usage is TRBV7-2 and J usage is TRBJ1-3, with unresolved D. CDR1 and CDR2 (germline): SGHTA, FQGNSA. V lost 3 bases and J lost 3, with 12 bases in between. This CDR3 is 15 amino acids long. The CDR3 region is CASSFASIFGNTIYF. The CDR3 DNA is TGTGCCAGCAGCTTCGCCAGTATTTTTGGAAACACCATATATTTT.

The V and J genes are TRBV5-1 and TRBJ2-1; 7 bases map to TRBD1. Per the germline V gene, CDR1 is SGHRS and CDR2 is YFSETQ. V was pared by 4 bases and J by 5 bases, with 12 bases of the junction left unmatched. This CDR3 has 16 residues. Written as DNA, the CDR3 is TGCGCCAGCAGCGCGACGGTCTCGGGACAGAACAATGAGCAGTTCTTC. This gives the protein CASSATVSGQNNEQFF.

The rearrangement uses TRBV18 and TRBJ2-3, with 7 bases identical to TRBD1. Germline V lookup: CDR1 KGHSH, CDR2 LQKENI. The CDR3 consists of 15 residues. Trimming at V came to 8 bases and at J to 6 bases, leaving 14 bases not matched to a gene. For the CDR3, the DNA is TGTGCCAGCCCCAGACAGGGTCCCACCACGGATACGCAGTATTTT. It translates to CASPRQGPTTDTQYF.

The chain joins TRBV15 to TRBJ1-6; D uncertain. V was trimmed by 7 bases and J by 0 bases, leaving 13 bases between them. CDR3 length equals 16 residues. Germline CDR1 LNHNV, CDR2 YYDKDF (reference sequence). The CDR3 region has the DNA TGTGCCACCAAGGTGGCCGCTTCCTCCTATAATTCACCCCTCCACTTT. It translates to CATKVAASSYNSPLHF.

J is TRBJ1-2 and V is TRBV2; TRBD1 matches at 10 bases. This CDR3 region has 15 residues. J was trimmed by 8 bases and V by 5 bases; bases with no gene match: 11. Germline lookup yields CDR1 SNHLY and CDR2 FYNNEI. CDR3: CASSLDRGRLGGYTF. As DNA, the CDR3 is TGTGCCAGCAGTTTAGACAGGGGGCGTCTAGGAGGCTACACCTTC.

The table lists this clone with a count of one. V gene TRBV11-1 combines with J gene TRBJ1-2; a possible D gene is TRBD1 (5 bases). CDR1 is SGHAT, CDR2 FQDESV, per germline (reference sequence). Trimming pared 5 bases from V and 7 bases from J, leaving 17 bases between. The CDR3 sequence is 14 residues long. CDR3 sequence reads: CASSPDDRLRGYTF. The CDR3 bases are TGTGCCAGCAGCCCTGATGACAGACTCCGTGGCTACACCTTC.